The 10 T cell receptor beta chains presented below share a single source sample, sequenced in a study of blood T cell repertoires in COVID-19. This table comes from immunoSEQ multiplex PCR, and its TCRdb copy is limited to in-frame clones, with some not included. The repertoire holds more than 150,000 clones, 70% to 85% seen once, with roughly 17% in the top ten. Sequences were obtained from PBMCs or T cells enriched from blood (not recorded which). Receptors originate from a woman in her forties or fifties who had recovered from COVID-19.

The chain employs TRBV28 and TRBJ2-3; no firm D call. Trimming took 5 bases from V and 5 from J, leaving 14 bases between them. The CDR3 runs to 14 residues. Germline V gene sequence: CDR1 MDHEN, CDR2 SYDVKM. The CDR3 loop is CASSPAPTVDTQYF. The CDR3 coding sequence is TGTGCCAGCAGTCCCGCTCCTACGGTAGATACGCAGTATTTT.

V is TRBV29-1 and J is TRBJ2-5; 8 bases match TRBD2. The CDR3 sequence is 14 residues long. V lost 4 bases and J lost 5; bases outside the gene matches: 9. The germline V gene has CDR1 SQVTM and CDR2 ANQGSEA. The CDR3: CSVVRGGARETQYF. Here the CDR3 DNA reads TGCAGCGTTGTACGGGGGGGTGCTCGGGAGACCCAGTACTTC.

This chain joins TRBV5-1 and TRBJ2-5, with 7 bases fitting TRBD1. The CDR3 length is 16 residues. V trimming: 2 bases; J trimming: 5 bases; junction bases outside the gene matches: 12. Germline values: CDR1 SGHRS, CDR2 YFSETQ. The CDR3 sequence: CASSLLADRARETQYF. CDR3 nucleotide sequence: TGCGCCAGCAGCTTACTTGCCGACAGGGCGAGGGAGACCCAGTACTTC. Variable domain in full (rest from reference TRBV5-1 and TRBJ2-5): KAGVTQTPRYLIKTRGQQVTLSCSPISGHRSVSWYQQTPGQGLQFLFEYFSETQRNKGNFPGRFSGRQFSNSRSEMNVSTLELGDSALYLCASSLLADRARETQYFGPGTRLLVL.

CDR3 in amino acids: CASSSGGVGTSTDTQYF. The DNA of the CDR3 is TGTGCCAGCAGCTCCGGCGGGGTGGGGACCTCCACAGATACGCAGTATTTT. The gene calls are TRBV11-2 and TRBJ2-3; perhaps TRBD2 as D (6 bases). The germline V gene encodes CDR1 SGHAT and CDR2 FQNNGV. Trimming removed 4 bases from V and 2 bases from J, with 19 bases in between. The CDR3 sequence is 17 residues long. The entire variable domain, with the rest obtained from reference TRBV11-2 and TRBJ2-3, is as follows: EAGVAQSPRYKIIEKRQSVAFWCNPISGHATLYWYQQILGQGPKLLIQFQNNGVVDDSQLPKDRFSAERLKGVDSTLKIQPAKLEDSAVYLCASSSGGVGTSTDTQYFGPGTRLTVL.

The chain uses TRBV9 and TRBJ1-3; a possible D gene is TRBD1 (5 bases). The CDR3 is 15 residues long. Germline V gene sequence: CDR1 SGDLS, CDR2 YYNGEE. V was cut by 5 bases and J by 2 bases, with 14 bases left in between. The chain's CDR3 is CASSQAIGAGNTIYF. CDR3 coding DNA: TGTGCCAGCAGTCAGGCCATAGGGGCTGGAAACACCATATATTTT.

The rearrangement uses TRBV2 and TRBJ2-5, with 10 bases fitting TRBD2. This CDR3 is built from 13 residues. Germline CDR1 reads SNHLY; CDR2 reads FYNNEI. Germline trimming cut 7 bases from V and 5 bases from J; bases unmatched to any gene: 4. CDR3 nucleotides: TGTGCCAGCACTAGCGGGAGAAGGGAGACCCAGTACTTC. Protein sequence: CASTSGRRETQYF.

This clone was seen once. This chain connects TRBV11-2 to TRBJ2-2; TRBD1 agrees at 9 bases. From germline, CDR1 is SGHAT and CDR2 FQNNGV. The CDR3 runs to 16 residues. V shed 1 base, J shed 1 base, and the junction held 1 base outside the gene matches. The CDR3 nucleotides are TGTGCCAGCAGCTTAGCGGGACAGGGGAACACCGGGGAGCTGTTTTTT. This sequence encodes CASSLAGQGNTGELFF.

DNA of the CDR3: TGTGCCTGGAGTGTAGGCGGGACTACAGGAAACACCATATATTTT. It translates to CAWSVGGTTGNTIYF. The V call is TRBV30, the J call TRBJ1-3, with TRBD1 as a possible D gene (5 bases). Germline CDR1 is GTSNPN and CDR2 is SVGIG (reference sequence). Trimming stripped 0 bases from V and 4 bases from J, with 13 bases between. There are 15 residues in the CDR3.

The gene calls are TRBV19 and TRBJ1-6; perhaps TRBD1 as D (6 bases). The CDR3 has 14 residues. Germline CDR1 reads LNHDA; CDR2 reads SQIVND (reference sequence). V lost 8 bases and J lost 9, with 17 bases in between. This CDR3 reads CASDETRGTSPLHF. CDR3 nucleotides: TGTGCCAGTGACGAGACAAGGGGGACTTCACCCCTCCACTTT.

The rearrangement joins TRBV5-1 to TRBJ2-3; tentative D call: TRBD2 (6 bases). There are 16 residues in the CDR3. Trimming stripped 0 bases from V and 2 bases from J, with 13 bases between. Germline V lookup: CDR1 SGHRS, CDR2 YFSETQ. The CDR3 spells CASSLGNSGNTDTQYF. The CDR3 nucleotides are TGCGCCAGCAGCTTGGGAAATAGCGGTAACACAGATACGCAGTATTTT.